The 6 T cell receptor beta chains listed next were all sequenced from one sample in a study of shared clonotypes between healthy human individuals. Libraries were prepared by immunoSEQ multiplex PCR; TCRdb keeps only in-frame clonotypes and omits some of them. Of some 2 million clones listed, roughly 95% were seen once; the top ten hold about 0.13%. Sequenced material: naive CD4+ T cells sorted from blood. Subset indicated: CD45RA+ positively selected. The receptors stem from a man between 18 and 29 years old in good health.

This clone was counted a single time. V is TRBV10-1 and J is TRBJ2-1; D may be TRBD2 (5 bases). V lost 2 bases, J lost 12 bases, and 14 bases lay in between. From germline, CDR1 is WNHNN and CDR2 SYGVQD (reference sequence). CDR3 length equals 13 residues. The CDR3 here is CASSEDLGVGQFF. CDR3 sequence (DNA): TGCGCCAGCAGTGAGGACCTCGGGGTTGGGCAGTTCTTC.

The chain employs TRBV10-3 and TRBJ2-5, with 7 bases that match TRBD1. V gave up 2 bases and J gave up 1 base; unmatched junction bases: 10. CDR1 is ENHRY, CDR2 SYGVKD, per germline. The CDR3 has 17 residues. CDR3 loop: CAISERVGTVSQETQYF. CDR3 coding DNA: TGTGCCATCAGTGAGAGGGTAGGGACAGTTAGCCAAGAGACCCAGTACTTC.

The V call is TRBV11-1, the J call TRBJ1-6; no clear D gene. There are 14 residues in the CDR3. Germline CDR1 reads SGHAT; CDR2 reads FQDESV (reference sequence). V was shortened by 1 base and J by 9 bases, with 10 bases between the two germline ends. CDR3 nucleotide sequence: TGTGCCAGCAGCTTAGGAGGAATCAGTTCACCCCTCCACTTT. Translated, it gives CASSLGGISSPLHF.

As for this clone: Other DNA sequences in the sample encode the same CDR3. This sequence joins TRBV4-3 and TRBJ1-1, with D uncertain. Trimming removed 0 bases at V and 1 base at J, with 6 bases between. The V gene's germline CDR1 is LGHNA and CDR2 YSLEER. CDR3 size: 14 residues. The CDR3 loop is CASSQDLGNTEAFF. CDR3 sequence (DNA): TGCGCCAGCAGCCAAGATCTAGGGAACACTGAAGCTTTCTTT.

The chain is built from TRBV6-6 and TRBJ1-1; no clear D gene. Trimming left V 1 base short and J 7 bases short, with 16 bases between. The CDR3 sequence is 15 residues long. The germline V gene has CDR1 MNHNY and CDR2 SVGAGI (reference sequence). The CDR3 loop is CASSYLGFSTFEAFF. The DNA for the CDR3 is TGTGCCAGCAGTTACTTAGGGTTCAGCACCTTTGAAGCTTTCTTT.

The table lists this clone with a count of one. The CDR3 sequence is CAWSVLAVQYF. CDR3 bases: TGTGCCTGGAGTGTACTGGCTGTACAGTACTTC. This chain uses TRBV30 with TRBJ2-7, with D hard to call. V gave up 0 bases and J gave up 10 bases, with 10 bases separating them. The V gene's germline CDR1 is GTSNPN and CDR2 SVGIG (reference sequence). The CDR3 spans 11 residues.